This T cell receptor (beta chain) comes out of a study of blood T cells in healthy people across ages. Study-level findings and limits: Older age coincided with a roughly linear decline in TCR beta diversity per million T cells.

Only a few counts were recorded for this clonotype. Its specificity is unknown. V lost 2 bases to trimming and J lost 2 bases; unmatched junction nucleotides: 2. This CDR3 has 14 residues. The germline V gene encodes CDR1 SEHNR and CDR2 FQNEAQ (reference sequence). A second roughly 6 to 12 cycle PCR used barcoded and J-beta primers. Using its own MiXCR run on the 5' RACE reads, TCRdb lists one record per CDR3 protein. The sample yields 910,000 or so distinct CDR3 sequences, roughly 51% seen once. The sample taken for sequencing was blood. The sequence derives from a woman aged 60 to 75 in good health. V gene TRBV7-9 combines with J gene TRBJ1-2; 7 bases fit TRBD1. CDR3 sequence: CASSLTQGNYGYTF. The CDR3 region has the DNA TGTGCCAGCAGCTTAACACAGGGGAACTATGGCTACACCTTC.